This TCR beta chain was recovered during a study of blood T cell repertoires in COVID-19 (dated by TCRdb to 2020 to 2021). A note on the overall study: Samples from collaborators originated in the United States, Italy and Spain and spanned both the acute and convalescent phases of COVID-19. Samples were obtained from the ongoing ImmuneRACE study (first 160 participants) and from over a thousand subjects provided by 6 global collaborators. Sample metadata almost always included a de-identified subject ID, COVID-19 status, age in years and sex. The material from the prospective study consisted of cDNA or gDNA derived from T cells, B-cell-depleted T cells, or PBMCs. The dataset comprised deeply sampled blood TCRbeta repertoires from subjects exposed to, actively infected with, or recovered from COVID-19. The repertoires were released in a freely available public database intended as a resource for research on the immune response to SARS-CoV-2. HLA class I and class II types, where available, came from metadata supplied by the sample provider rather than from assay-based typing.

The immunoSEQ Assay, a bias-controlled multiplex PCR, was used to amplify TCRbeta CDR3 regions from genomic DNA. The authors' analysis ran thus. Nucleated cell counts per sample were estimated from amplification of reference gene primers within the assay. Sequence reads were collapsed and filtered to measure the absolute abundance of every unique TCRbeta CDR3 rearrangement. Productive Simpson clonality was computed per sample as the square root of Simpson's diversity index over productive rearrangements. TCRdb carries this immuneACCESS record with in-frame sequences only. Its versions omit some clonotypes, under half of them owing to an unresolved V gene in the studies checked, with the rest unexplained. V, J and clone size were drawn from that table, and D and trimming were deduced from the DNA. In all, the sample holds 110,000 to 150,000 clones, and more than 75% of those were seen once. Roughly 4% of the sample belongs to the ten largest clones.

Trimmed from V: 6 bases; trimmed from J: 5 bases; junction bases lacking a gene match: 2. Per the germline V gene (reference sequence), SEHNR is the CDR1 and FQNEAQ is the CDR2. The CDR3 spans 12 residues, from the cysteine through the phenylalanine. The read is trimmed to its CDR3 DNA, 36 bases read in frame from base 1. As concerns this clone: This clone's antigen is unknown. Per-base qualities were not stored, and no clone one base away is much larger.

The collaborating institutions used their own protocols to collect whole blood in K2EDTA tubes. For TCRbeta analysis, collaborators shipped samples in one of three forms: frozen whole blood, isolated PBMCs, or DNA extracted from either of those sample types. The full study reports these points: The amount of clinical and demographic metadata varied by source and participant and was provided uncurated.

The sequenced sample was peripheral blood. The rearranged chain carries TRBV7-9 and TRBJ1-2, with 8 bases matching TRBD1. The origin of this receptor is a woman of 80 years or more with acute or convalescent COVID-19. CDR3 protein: CASSQGAYGYTF. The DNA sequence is TGTGCCAGCAGTCAGGGGGCGTATGGCTACACCTTC.